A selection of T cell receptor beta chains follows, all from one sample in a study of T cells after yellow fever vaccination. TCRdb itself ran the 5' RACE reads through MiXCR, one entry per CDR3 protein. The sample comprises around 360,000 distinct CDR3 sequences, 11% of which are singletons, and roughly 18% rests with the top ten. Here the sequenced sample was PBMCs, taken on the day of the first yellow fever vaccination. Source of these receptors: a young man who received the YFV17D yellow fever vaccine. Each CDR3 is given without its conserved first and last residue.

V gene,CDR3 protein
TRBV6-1,ASRWDRDQPQH
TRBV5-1,ASSLVTVGNTEAF
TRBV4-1,ASSLLEWSREDTQY
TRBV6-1,ASNRGMGSGALDTQY
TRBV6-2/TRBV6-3,ASTPDGNQPQH
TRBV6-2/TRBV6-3,ASRALIAGGRNEQF
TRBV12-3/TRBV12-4,ASSSSGTGAEAF
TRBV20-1,SARAGTGIQPQH
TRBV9,ASTLVEGRQNIQY
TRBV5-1,ASSLPYRGAFNEQF
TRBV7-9,ASSRGSSLYEQY
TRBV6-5,ASSSLSTNTGELF
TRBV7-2,ASSPSSMTDTQY
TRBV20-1,SARDAGNQPQH
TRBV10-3,AISDHYPTGELF
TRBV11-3,ASSVRDRGHHTGELF
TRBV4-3,ASSQEPTDSQPQH
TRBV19,ASSQGRWADTQY
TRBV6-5,ASISGGAGNEQF
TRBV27,ASSLQDGYEQY
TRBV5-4,ASSPVSGTNTGELF
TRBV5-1,ASSLLLGGETQY
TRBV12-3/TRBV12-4,ASCRGRSDSGYT
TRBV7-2,ASSLVTSTGNTIY
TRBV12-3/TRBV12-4,ASSSTKDQGQETQY
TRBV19,ASSIIDRGETQY
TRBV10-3,AATKDYTDTQY
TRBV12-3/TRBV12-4,ASSFRGHSYNEQF
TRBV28,ASSQTGAFSTEAF
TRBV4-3,ASSQDGGARNIQY
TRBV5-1,ASSLGRDAEAF
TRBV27,ASSPSPATNEKLF
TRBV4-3,ASSHSRGAGTDTQY
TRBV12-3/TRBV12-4,ASSLNRGESKNTEAF
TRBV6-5,ASSYPGQTYEQY
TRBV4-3,ASSQEGGGGATRADTQY
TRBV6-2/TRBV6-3,ASSYSFSESSYEQY
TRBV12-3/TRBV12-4,ASSPTGANEQF
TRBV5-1,ASNPPADTGELF
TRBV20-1,SARGGSGLNIQY
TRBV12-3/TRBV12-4,ASSSVAGAYQPQH
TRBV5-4,ASSLAVAVANYGYT
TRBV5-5,ASSYYKGNQPQH
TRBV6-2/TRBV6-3,ASSYLGIGNEQF
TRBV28,ASTITLADNGYT
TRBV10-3,AITGQFNTEAF
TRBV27,ASSFRGAYNEQF
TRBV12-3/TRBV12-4,ASSLGTGKNQPQH
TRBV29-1,SVGLGQGAINEQY
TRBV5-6,ASSLWLPYNEQF
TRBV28,ASSYTRNLQETQY
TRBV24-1,ATSDFPGRDTQY